The 9 T cell receptor beta chains presented below share a single source sample, sequenced in a study of lymphopenia after photon versus proton radiotherapy. The data were produced by immunoSEQ multiplex PCR, yet TCRdb's version contains in-frame clones alone and is incomplete. This table holds 50,000 or so clones, under 95% found once. The sample was peripheral blood, taken from a patient treated with photon-based radiotherapy. These receptor sequences come from a woman aged 40-49 years with cholangiocarcinoma.

This clone was counted between two and nine times. The gene calls are TRBV27 and TRBJ1-5, with 7 bases fitting TRBD1. This CDR3 has 12 residues. Germline V lookup: CDR1 MNHEY, CDR2 SMNVEV (reference sequence). The trim removed 8 bases at V and 2 bases at J, leaving 0 bases unmatched. The CDR3 coding sequence is TGTGCCAGCGGACAGGGCAATCAGCCCCAGCATTTT. Protein sequence: CASGQGNQPQHF.

The chain carries TRBV5-6 and TRBJ2-7, with a possible D match to TRBD2 (5 bases). The V gene's germline CDR1 is SGHDT and CDR2 YYEEEE. Trimming left V 0 bases short and J 6 bases short, with 10 bases between. The CDR3 has 13 residues. CDR3 in amino acids: CASSLGGGSEQYF. DNA for the CDR3: TGTGCCAGCAGCTTGGGAGGCGGGTCCGAGCAGTACTTC.

The chain employs TRBV28 and TRBJ2-1; TRBD1 matches at 11 bases. With 2 bases clipped from V and 8 bases from J, the junction kept 5 bases outside the gene matches. This CDR3 is 15 amino acids long. Germline CDR1 MDHEN, CDR2 SYDVKM. CDR3 nucleotides: TGTGCCAGCAGTTTAAGGACAGGGGGCGGGTATGAGCAGTTCTTC. Its protein is CASSLRTGGGYEQFF.

The chain links TRBV10-3 to TRBJ1-2; D remains unclear. Germline CDR1 and CDR2: ENHRY and SYGVKD. Trimming cost V 0 bases and J 2 bases, with 10 bases left between them. CDR3 length: 15 amino acids. The CDR3 loop reads CAISESPGWNYGYTF. The CDR3 region has the DNA TGTGCCATCAGTGAGTCGCCCGGGTGGAACTATGGCTACACCTTC.

This clone was observed a few times. The chain combines TRBV2 with TRBJ1-2; D gene uncertain. Germline-derived CDR1 and CDR2 are SNHLY and FYNNEI. Trimming left V 6 bases short and J 6 bases short, with 14 bases between. This CDR3 region has 13 residues. The DNA of the CDR3 is TGTGCCAGCAGGGGAGGGAAGGAAAATGGCTACACCTTC. It specifies CASRGGKENGYTF.

The chain is built from TRBV30 and TRBJ1-1; D remains ambiguous. This CDR3 contains 14 residues. Germline loops: CDR1 GTSNPN, CDR2 SVGIG (reference sequence). The V and J ends lost 8 bases and 0 bases respectively, with 16 bases between them. CDR3: CARFSNQMNTEAFF. CDR3 bases: TGTGCCCGATTTTCCAACCAGATGAACACTGAAGCTTTCTTT. The variable domain in full, completed from reference TRBV30 and TRBJ1-1, reads SQTIHQWPATLVQPVGSPLSLECTVEGTSNPNLYWYRQAAGRGLQLLFYSVGIGQISSEVPQNLSASRPQDRQFILSSKKLLLSDSGFYLCARFSNQMNTEAFFGQGTRLTVV.

V gene TRBV7-9 combines with J gene TRBJ2-3; 9 positions match TRBD2. Germline lookup yields CDR1 SEHNR and CDR2 FQNEAQ (reference sequence). CDR3 size: 16 residues. V was pared by 6 bases and J by 4 bases, with 11 bases of the junction left unmatched. The DNA for the CDR3 is TGTGCCAGCAGGGGTAGCGGGAGCGTCCGGGCAGATACGCAGTATTTT. Its translation: CASRGSGSVRADTQYF.

The chain combines TRBV7-2 with TRBJ2-7, with TRBD1 as a possible D gene (7 bases). Germline V gene sequence: CDR1 SGHTA, CDR2 FQGNSA. The V and J ends lost 5 bases and 1 base respectively, with 15 bases between them. The CDR3 loop spans 15 amino acids. The CDR3 bases are TGTGCCAGCAGCCCAGGGGGGCAGGGGTCCTACGAGCAGTACTTC. Protein: CASSPGGQGSYEQYF.

The chain couples TRBV6-5 to TRBJ1-2, with a weak D call TRBD1 (6 bases). Looked up from germline, CDR1 is MNHEY and CDR2 is SVGAGI. The CDR3 is 14 residues long. V lost 5 bases to trimming and J lost 4 bases, with 14 bases between them. The CDR3 loop is CASSETWDIYGYTF. CDR3 sequence (DNA): TGTGCCAGCAGTGAGACTTGGGACATCTATGGCTACACCTTC.